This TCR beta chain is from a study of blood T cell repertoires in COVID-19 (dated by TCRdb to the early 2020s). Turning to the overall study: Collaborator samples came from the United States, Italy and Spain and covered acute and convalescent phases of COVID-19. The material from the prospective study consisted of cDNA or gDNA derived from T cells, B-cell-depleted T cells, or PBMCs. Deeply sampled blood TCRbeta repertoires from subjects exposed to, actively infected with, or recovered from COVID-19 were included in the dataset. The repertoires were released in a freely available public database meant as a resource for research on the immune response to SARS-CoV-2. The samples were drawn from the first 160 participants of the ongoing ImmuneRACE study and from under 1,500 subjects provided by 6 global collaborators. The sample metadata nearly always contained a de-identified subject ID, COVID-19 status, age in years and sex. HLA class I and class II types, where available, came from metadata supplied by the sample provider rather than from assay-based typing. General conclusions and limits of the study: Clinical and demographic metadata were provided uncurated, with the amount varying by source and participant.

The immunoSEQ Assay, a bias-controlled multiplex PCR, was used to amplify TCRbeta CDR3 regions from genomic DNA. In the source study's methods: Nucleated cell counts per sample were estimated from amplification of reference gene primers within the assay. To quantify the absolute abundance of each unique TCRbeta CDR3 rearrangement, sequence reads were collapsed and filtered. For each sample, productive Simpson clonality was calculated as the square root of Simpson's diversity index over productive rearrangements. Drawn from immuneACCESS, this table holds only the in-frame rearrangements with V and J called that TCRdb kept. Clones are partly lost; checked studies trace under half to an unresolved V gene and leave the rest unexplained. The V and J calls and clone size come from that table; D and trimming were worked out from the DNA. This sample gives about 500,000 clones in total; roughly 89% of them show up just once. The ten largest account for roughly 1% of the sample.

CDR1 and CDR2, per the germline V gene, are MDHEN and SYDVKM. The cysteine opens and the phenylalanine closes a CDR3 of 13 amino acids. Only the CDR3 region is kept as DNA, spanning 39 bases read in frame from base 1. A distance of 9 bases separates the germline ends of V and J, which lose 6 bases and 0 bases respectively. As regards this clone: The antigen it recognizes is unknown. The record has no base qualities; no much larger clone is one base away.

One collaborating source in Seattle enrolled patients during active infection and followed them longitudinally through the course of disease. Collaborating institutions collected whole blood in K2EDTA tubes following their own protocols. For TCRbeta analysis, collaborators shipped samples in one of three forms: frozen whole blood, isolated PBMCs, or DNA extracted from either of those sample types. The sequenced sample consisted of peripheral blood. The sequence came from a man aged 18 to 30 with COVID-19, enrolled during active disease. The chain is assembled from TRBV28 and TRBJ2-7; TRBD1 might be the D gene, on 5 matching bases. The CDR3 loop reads CASRDTSSYEQYF. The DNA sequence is TGTGCCAGCAGGGACACGAGCTCCTACGAGCAGTACTTC.